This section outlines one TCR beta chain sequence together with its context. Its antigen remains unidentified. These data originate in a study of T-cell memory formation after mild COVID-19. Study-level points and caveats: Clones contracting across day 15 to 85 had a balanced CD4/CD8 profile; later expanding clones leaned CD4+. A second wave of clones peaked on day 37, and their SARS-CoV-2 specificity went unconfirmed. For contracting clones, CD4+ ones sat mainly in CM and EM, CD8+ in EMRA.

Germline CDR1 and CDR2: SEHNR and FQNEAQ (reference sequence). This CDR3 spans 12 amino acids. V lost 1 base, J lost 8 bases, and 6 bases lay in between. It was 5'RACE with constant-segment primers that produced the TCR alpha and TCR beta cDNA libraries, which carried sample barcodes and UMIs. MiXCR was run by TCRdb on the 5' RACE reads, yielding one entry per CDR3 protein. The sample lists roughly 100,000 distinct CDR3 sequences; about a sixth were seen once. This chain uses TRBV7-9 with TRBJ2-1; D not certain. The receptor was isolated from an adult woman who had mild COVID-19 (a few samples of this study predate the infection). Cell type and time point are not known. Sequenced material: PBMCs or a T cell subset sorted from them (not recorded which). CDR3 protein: CASSLELYEQFF. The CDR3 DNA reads TGTGCCAGCAGCTTAGAACTCTATGAGCAGTTCTTC.